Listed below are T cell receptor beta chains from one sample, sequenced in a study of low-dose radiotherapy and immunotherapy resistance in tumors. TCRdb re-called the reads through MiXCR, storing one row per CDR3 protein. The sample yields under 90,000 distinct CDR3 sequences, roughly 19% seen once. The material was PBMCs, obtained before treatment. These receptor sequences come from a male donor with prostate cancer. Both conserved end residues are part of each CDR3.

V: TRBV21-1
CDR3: CASSKNDTQYF

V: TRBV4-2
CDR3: CASSQDRAGQETQYF

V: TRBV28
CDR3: CASSYVSTPRDGYYGYTF

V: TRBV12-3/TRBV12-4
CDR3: CASSFNPGTGGIGELFF

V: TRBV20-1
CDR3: CSASWGGGGDEQFF

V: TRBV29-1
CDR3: CSVGQGNEAFF

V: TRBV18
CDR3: CASSHTRDSREQYF

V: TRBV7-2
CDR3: CASSLVASGVGETQYF

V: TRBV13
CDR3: CASSSEYRGNSDTQYF

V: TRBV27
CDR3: CASKAGKSTNSPLHF

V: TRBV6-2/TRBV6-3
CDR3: CASRRTGEKAFF

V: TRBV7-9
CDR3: CASSTGQRRAFF

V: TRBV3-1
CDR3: CASSQKALTGNTIYF

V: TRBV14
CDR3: CASSQVRQGPEAFF

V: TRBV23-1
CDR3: CASSQKGSGEPLDNEQFF

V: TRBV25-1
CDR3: CASSSRTSYEQYF

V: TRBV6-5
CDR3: CASSSDRGLVSPLHF

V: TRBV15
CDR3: CATSRDSPFMNTEAFF

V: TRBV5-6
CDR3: CASSLGPGAGNSPLHF

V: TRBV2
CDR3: CASRTGTREQYF

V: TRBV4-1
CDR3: CASSQGQQETQYF

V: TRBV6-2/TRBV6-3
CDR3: CASSYRGGAYEQYF

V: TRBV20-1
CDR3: CSAREQGVYSYNSPLHF

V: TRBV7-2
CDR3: CASTTTSGGWNEQFF

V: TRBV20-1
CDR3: CSAQADDTEAFF

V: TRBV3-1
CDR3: CASSRGQFMITEAFF

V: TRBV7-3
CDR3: CASSQGGRGNEQFF

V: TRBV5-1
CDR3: CASSLISGGTGELFF

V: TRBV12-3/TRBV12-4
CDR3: CASSPPRWGGGETQYF

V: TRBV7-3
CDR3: CASSLGPPPNEQFF

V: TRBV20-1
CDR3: CSAREEGQETQYF

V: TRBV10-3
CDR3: CAISEVTDTQYF

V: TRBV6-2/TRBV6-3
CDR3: CASVVRGGSYEQYF

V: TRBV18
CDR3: CASSLDNASTDTQYF

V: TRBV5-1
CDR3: CASSLNPDEKLFF

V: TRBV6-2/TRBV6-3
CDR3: CASSYGEEETQYF

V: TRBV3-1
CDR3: CASSPDSQEFQETQYF

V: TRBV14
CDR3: CASSRTTSGGSYEQYF

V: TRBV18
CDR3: CASSPVEGQDYGYTF

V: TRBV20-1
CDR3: CSASFRGGTEAFF

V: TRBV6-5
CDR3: CASSYSGTGAGELFF

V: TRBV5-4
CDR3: CASSPRGAQTDTQYF

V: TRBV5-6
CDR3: CASSLRGQGYSDRGNQETQYF